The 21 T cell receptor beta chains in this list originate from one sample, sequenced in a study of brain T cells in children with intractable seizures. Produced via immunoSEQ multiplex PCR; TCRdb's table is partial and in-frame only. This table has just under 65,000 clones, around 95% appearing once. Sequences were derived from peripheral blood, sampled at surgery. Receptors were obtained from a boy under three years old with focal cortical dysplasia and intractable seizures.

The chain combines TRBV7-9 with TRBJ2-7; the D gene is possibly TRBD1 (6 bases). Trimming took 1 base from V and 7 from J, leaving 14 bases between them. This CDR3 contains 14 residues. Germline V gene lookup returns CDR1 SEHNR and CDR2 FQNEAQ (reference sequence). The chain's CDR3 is CASSLGDTGSEQYF. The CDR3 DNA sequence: TGTGCCAGCAGCTTAGGGGACACGGGCTCGGAGCAGTACTTC.

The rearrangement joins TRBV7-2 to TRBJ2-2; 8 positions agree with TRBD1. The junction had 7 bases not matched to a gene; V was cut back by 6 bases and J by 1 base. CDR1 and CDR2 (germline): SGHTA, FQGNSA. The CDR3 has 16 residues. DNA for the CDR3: TGTGCCAGCAGGAGAACCGGGACAGGGAACACCGGGGAGCTGTTTTTT. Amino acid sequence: CASRRTGTGNTGELFF.

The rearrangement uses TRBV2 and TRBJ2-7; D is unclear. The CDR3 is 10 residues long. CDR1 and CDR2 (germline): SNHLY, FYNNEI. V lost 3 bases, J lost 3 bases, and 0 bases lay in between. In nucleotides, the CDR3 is TGTGCCAGCAGTGACTACGAGCAGTACTTC. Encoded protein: CASSDYEQYF.

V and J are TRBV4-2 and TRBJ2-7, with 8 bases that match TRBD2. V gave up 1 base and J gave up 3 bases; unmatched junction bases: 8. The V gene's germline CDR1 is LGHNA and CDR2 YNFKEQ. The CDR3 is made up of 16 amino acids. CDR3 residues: CASSQGVAGTIYEQYF. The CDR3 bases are TGTGCCAGCAGCCAAGGAGTAGCGGGGACAATCTACGAGCAGTACTTC.

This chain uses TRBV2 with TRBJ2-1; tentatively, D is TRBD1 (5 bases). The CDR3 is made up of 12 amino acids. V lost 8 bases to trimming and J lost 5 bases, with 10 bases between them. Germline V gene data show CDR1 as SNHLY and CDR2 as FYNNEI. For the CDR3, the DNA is TGTGCCAGCTCGAGGACAAACAATGAGCAGTTCTTC. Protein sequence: CASSRTNNEQFF.

The CDR3 DNA sequence: TGTGCCAGCAGTCCCCGGACAGGGGTGACCTACGAGCAGTACTTC. Protein product: CASSPRTGVTYEQYF. The chain combines TRBV6-6 with TRBJ2-7, with 9 positions matching TRBD1. Trimming removed 5 bases from V and 2 bases from J; junction bases left unmatched: 7. The germline gives CDR1 MNHNY, CDR2 SVGAGI (reference sequence). The CDR3 is made up of 15 amino acids.

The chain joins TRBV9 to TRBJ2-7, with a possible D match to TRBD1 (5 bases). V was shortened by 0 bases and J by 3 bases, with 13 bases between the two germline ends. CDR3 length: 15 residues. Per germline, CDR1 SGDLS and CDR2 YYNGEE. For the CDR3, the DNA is TGTGCCAGCAGCGTAGGGTCAGGGTATGACTACGAGCAGTACTTC. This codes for CASSVGSGYDYEQYF.

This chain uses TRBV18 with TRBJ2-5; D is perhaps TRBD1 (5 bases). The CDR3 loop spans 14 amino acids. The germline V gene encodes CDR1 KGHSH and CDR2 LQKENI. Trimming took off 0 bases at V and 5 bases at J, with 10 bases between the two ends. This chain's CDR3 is CASSPPSGLETQYF. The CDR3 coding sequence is TGTGCCAGCTCACCACCGTCAGGGCTGGAGACCCAGTACTTC.

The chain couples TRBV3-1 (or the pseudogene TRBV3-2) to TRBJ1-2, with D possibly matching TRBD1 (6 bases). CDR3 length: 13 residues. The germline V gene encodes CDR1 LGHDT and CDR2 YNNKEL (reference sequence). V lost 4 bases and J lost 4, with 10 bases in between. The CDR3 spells CASSLQTGYGYTF. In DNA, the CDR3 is TGTGCCAGCAGCCTCCAGACAGGCTATGGCTACACCTTC.

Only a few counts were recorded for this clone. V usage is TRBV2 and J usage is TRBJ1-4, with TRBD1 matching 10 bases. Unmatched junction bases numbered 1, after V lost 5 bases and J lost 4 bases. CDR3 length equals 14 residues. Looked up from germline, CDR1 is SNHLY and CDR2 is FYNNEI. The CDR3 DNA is TGTGCCAGCAGTCGGACAGGGGGTAATGAAAAACTGTTTTTT. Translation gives CASSRTGGNEKLFF.

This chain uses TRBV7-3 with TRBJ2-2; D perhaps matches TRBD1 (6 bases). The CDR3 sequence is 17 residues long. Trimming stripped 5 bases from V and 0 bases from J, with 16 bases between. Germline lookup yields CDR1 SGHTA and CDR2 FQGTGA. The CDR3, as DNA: TGTGCCAGCAGCCCAAACCGCGACAGGCCGAACACCGGGGAGCTGTTTTTT. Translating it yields CASSPNRDRPNTGELFF.

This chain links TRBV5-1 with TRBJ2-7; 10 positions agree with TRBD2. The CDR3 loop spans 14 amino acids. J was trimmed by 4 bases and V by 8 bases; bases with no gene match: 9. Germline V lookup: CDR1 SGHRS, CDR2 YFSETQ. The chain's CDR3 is CASTPSGGLYEQYF. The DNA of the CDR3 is TGCGCCAGTACCCCTAGCGGGGGCTTATACGAGCAGTACTTC.

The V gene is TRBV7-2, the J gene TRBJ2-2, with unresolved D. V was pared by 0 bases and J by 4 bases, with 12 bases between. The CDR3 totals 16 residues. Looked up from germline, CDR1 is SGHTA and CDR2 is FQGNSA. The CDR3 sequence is CASSLATTATTGELFF. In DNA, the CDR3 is TGTGCCAGCAGCTTAGCGACGACCGCTACCACCGGGGAGCTGTTTTTT.

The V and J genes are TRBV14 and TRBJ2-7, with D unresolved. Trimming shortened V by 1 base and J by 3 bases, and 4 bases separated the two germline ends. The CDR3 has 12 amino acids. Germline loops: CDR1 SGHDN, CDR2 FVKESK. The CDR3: CASSQGFYEQYF. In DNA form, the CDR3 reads TGTGCCAGCAGCCAAGGTTTCTACGAGCAGTACTTC.

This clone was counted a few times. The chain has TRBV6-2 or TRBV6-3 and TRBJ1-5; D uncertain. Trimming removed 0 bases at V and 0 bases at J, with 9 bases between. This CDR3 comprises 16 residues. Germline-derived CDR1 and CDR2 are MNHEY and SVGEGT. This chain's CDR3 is CASSYSWQPSNQPQHF. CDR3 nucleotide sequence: TGTGCCAGCAGTTACTCGTGGCAGCCTAGCAATCAGCCCCAGCATTTT.

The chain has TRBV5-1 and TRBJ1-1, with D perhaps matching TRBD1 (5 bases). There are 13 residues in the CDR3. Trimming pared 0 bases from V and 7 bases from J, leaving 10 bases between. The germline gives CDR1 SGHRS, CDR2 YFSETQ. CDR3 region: CASSLVGLDEAFF. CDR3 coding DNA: TGCGCCAGCAGCTTGGTGGGGCTTGATGAAGCTTTCTTT.

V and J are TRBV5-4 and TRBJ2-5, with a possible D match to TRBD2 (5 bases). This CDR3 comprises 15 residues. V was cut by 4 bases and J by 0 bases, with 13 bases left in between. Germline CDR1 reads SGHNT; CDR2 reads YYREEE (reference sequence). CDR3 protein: CASSPRPGYQETQYF. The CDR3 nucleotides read TGTGCCAGCAGCCCCCGTCCGGGGTACCAAGAGACCCAGTACTTC.

The CDR3 region is CASSLVVRDTQYF. For the CDR3, the DNA is TGTGCCAGCAGCTTAGTGGTTAGGGATACGCAGTATTTT. The chain carries TRBV7-2 and TRBJ2-3; D not resolved. CDR3 size: 13 residues. Trimming removed 1 base from V and 6 bases from J, with 8 bases in between. The germline V gene has CDR1 SGHTA and CDR2 FQGNSA.

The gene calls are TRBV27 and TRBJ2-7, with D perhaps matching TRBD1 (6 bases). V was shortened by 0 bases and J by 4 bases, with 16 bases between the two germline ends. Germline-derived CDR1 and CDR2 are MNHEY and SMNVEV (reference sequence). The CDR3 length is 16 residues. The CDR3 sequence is CASSLSNRARGYEQYF. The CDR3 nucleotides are TGTGCCAGCAGTTTATCCAACAGGGCGAGGGGTTACGAGCAGTACTTC.

The CDR3 sequence: CASSRKTSGGFTGELFF. In DNA form, the CDR3 reads TGTGCCAGCAGCCGCAAAACTAGCGGGGGATTCACCGGGGAGCTGTTTTTT. This chain joins TRBV4-2 and TRBJ2-2; 11 positions agree with TRBD2. Germline lookup yields CDR1 LGHNA and CDR2 YNFKEQ. This CDR3 comprises 17 residues. V lost 4 bases and J lost 4; bases outside the gene matches: 8.

The CDR3: CASSPVERGASSYNEQFF. CDR3 in DNA: TGTGCCAGCAGTCCGGTGGAGCGGGGGGCTAGCTCCTACAATGAGCAGTTCTTC. The chain has TRBV2 and TRBJ2-1, with 9 bases fitting TRBD2. The trim removed 5 bases at V and 0 bases at J, leaving 11 bases unmatched. Germline CDR1 is SNHLY and CDR2 is FYNNEI. This CDR3 has 18 residues.